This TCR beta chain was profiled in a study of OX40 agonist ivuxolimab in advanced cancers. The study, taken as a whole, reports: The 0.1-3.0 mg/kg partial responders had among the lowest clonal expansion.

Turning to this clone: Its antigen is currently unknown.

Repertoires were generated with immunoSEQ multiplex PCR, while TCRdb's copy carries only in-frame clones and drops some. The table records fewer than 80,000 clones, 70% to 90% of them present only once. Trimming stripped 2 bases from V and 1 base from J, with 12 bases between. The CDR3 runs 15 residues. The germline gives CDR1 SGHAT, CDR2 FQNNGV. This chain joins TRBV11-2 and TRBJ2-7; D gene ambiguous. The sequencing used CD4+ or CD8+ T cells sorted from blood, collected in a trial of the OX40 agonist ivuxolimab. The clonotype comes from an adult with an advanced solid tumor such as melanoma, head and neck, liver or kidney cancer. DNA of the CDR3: TGTGCCAGCAGCTTACGGGTAGGTTCATCCTACGAGCAGTACTTC. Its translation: CASSLRVGSSYEQYF.